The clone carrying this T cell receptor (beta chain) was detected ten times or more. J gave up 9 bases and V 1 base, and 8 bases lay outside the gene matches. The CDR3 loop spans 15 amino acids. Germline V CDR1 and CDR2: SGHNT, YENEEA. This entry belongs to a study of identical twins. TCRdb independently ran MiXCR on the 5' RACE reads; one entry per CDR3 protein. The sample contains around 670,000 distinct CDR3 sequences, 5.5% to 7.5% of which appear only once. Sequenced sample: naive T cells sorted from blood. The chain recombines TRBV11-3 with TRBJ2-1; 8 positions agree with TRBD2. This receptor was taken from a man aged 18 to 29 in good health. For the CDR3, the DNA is TGTGCCAGCAGCTTAGGGGCGGGAGGCATGGGTGAGCAGTTCTTC. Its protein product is CASSLGAGGMGEQFF.